The clone carrying this TCR beta chain has a handful of counts. Measured with immunoSEQ multiplex PCR; TCRdb has only the in-frame clones, and not every one. This table has 200,000 to 250,000 clones, approximately 85% appearing once. V was shortened by 0 bases and J by 6 bases, with 12 bases between the two germline ends. CDR3 size: 14 residues. Germline CDR1 and CDR2: SGHRS and YFSETQ. These data originate in a study of blood T cell repertoires in COVID-19. The sequence derives from a woman between 45 and 60 years old with acute COVID-19. The sequenced material came from PBMCs or T cells enriched from blood (not recorded which). V usage is TRBV5-1 and J usage is TRBJ1-2; no firm D call. Written as DNA, the CDR3 is TGCGCCAGCAGCTTGGCCCCGGGGTTTGATGGCTACACCTTC. Its protein is CASSLAPGFDGYTF.